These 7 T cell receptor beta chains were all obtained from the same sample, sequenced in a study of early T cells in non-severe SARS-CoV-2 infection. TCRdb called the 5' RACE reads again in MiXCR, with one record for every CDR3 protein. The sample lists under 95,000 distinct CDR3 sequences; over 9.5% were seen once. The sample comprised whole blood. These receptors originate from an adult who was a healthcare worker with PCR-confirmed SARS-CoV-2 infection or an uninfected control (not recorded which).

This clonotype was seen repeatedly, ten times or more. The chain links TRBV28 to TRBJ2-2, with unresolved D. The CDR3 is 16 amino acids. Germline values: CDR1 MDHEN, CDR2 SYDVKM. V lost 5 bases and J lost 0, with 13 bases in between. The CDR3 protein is CASSPWTGTNTGELFF. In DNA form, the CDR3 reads TGTGCCAGCAGTCCTTGGACGGGCACGAACACCGGGGAGCTGTTTTTT.

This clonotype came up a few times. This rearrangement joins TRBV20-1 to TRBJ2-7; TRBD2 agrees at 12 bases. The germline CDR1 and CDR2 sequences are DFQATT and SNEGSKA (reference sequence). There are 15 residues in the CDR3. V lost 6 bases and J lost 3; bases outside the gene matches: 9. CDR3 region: CSAIWTSGNLYEQYF. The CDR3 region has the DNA TGCAGTGCCATTTGGACTAGCGGGAATCTCTACGAGCAGTACTTC.

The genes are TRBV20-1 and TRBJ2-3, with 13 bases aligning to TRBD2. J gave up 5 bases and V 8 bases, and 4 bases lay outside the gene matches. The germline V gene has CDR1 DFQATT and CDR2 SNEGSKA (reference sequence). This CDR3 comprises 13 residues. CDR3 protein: CSQTSGGIDTQYF. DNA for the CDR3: TGCAGTCAGACTAGCGGGGGGATAGATACGCAGTATTTT.

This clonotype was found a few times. CDR3: CASSWDGFQPQHF. The DNA for the CDR3 is TGTGCCAGCTCTTGGGATGGGTTTCAGCCCCAGCATTTT. The rearrangement links TRBV18 to TRBJ1-5; the D is unclear. The V gene lost 6 bases and the J gene lost 6 bases, with 12 bases spanning the gap. Germline V gives CDR1 KGHSH, CDR2 LQKENI. The length of the CDR3 is 13 residues.

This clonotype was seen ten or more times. In DNA form, the CDR3 reads TGTGCCAGCAGCCGTGGGACCCGCGGAACTAATGAAAAACTGTTTTTT. It is translated as CASSRGTRGTNEKLFF. J is TRBJ1-4 and V is TRBV11-1; a weak D match, TRBD1 (5 bases). With 5 bases removed from V and 1 base from J, the gap between germline ends came to 14 bases. Germline loops: CDR1 SGHAT, CDR2 FQDESV (reference sequence). CDR3 length equals 16 residues.

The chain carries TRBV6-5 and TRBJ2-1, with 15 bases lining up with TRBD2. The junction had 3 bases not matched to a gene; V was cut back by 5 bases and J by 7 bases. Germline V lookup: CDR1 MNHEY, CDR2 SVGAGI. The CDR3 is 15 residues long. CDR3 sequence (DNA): TGTGCCAGCAGTGGGACTAGCGGGAGGTTAAATGAGCAGTTCTTC. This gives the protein CASSGTSGRLNEQFF.

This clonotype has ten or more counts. DNA of the CDR3: TGTGCCAGCGACATGGGTACTGGGGCCAACGTCCTGACTTTC. Amino acid sequence: CASDMGTGANVLTF. The V gene is TRBV28, the J gene TRBJ2-6; D not certain. The CDR3 length is 14 residues. The germline V gene has CDR1 MDHEN and CDR2 SYDVKM. V was shortened by 8 bases and J by 2 bases, with 10 bases between the two germline ends.